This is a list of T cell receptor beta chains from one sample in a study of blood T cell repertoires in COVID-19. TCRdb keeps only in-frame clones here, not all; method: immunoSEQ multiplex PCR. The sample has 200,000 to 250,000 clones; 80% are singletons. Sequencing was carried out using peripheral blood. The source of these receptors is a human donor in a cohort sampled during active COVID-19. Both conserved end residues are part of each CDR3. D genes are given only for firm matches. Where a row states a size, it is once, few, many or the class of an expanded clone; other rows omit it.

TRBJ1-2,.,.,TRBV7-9,TGTGCCAGCAGCTTAGAGAGTCGTGGCTACACCTTC,CASSLESRGYTF
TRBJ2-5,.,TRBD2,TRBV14,TGTGCCAGCAGCCCCCTAGGGTGGGAGGGCCGGCGAGAGACCCAGTACTTC,CASSPLGWEGRRETQYF
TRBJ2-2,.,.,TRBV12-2,TGTGCAAGTCGCTTAAAGAAGAGGCCGAACACCGGGGAGCTGTTTTTT,CASRLKKRPNTGELFF
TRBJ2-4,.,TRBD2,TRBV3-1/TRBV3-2,TGTGCCAGCAGCCCACGGGGGGGCCCATGGATTCAGTACTTC,CASSPRGGPWIQYF
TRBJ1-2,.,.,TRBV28,TGTGCCAGCAGTTTACATGCGCGGGGAGCTGGCTACACCTTC,CASSLHARGAGYTF
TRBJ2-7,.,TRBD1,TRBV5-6,TGTGCCAGCAGCTTGGGGTTAGGGGGCACCTACGAGCAGTACTTC,CASSLGLGGTYEQYF
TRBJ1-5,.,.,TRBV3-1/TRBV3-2,TGTGCCAGCAGCCAAGGAGTGGGCAATCAGCCCCAGCATTTT,CASSQGVGNQPQHF
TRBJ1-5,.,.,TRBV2,TGTGCCAGCAGTGAACGTAATAGCAATCAGCCCCAGCATTTT,CASSERNSNQPQHF
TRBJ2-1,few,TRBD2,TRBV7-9,TGTGCCAGCAGCATCGGGACTAGCGGGAGGTTGAATGAGCAGTTCTTC,CASSIGTSGRLNEQFF
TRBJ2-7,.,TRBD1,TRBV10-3,TGTGCCATCAGCACCGGGACAGGGAGCTCCTACGAGCAGTACTTC,CAISTGTGSSYEQYF
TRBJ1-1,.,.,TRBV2,TGTGCCAGCAGTGAAGGGGCACTGAACACTGAAGCTTTCTTT,CASSEGALNTEAFF
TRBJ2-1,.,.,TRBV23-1,TGCGCCAGCAGTCATTCGCGGGGACGGGGCCCCTACAATGAGCAGTTCTTC,CASSHSRGRGPYNEQFF
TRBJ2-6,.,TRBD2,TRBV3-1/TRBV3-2,TGTGCCAGCAGCCTAAGTACGGCGGGAGGGCGCTCTGGGGCCAACGTCCTGACTTTC,CASSLSTAGGRSGANVLTF
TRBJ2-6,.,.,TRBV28,TGTGCCAGCACTAAGGATCGTAGGATCGGGATAAGCTCTGGGGCCAACGTCCTGACTTTC,CASTKDRRIGISSGANVLTF
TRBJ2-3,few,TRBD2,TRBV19,TGTGCCAGTAGTATAGGAAGCGGGGGGTCAGATACGCAGTATTTT,CASSIGSGGSDTQYF
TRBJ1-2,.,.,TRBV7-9,TGTGCCAGCAGCCCCACAGGGATACGGGGCTATGGCTACACCTTC,CASSPTGIRGYGYTF
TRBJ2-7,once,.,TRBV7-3,TGTGCCAGCAGCTTAAATGGTCAGAGGGTGGACGAGCAGTACTTC,CASSLNGQRVDEQYF
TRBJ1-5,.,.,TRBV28,TGTGCCAGCACCCCCGGGCGGGCTAGCAATCAGCCCCAGCATTTT,CASTPGRASNQPQHF
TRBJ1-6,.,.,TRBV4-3,TGCGCCAGCAGCCAAGGACACATGAATTCACCCCTCCACTTT,CASSQGHMNSPLHF
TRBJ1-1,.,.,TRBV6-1,TGTGCCAGCAGTGAAGTCTGGCCTCGGGGCACTGAAGCTTTCTTT,CASSEVWPRGTEAFF
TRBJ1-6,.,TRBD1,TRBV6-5,TGTGCCAGCAGTTACCTACAGGGGGTAGAGAATTCACCCCTCCACTTT,CASSYLQGVENSPLHF
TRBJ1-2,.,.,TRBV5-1,TGCGCCAGCAGCTTGCAACACGAGGGTGGCTACACCTTC,CASSLQHEGGYTF
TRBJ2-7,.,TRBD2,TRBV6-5,TGTGCCAGCACTCTAGCGGGGGGTCAATACGAGCAGTACTTC,CASTLAGGQYEQYF
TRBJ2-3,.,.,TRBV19,TGTGCCAGTAGTATGATCGGTCATTATCCGCAGTATTTT,CASSMIGHYPQYF
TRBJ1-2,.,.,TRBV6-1,TGTGCCAGCAGTGAACTTGGGGGGGGAGTGAATGGCTACACCTTC,CASSELGGGVNGYTF
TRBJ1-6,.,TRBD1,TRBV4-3,TGCGCCAGCAGCCAAGTTCTGGGACAGTCACCCCTCCACTTT,CASSQVLGQSPLHF
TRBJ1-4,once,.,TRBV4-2,TGTGCCAGCAGCCAAGATAAAGAAAAACTGTTTTTT,CASSQDKEKLFF
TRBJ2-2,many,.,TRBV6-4,TGTGCCAGCAGTACTCTCCCGAACACCGGGGAGCTGTTTTTT,CASSTLPNTGELFF
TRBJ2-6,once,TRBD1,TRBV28,TGTGCCAGCACCAATTACAGGGGCTCTGGGGCCAACGTCCTGACTTTC,CASTNYRGSGANVLTF
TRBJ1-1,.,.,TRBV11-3,TGTGCCAGCAGCTTAGAGGGCGGGACTGAAGCTTTCTTT,CASSLEGGTEAFF
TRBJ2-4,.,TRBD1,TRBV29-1,TGCAGCGTGGGGACAGGGACGGACATTCAGTACTTC,CSVGTGTDIQYF
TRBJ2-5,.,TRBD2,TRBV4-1,TGCGCCAGCAGCCAAGATCCCCCGTCGGTTCTAGCGGCCCCGAGAAGAGAGACCCAGTACTTC,CASSQDPPSVLAAPRRETQYF
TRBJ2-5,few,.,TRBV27,TGTGCCAGCAGTCTTTCCATGGCTGATGAGACCCAGTACTTC,CASSLSMADETQYF
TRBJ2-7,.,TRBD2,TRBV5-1,TGCGCCAGCAGCCATGGACTAGCGGGAGGACTCTCCTACGAGCAGTACTTC,CASSHGLAGGLSYEQYF
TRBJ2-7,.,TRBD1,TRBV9,TGTGCCAGCAGCGTTCGGACAGGGCACGAGCAGTACTTC,CASSVRTGHEQYF
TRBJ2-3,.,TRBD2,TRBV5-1,TGCGCCAGCAGTCTGACTAGCGGGAGGGGAAATACGCAGTATTTT,CASSLTSGRGNTQYF
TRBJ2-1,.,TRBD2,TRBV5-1,TGCGCCAGCAGCACCAGCGGGGGGGCCCCCTCTCAGTTCTTC,CASSTSGGAPSQFF
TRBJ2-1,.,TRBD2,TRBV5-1,TGCGCCAGCCGGGAGGGCGGGTACAATGAGCAGTTCTTC,CASREGGYNEQFF
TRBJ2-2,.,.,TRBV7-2,TGTGCCAGCAGCTTAGTGGGGGCGATGGCCGGGGAGCTGTTTTTT,CASSLVGAMAGELFF
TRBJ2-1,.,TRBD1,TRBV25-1,TGTGCCAGCACCGGACAGGTTGGATATGAGCAGTTCTTC,CASTGQVGYEQFF
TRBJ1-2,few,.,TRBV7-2,TGTGCCAGCAGCCAAGTCGGGTATGGCTACACCTTC,CASSQVGYGYTF
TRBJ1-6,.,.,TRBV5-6,TGTGCCAGCAGCCATAGTCGGACAGCAGTCGATTCACCCCTCCACTTT,CASSHSRTAVDSPLHF
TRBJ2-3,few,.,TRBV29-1,TGCAGCGCCTATCAAACCCCAAGGCAGTATTTT,CSAYQTPRQYF
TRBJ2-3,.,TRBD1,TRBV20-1,TGCAGTGCTAGTCCCTGGACAGGGGGCCTCACAGATACGCAGTATTTT,CSASPWTGGLTDTQYF
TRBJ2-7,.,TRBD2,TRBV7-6,TGTGCCAGCAGCTTAGCGGGGACTAGCGGCGCCCCTTGGTACTTC,CASSLAGTSGAPWYF
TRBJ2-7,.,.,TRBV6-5,TGTGCCAGCACCTCGCGGGGGCCAGACTACGAGCAGTACTTC,CASTSRGPDYEQYF
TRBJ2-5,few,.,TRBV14,TGTGCCAGCAGCCGAGTAGCGACGCAAGAGACCCAGTACTTC,CASSRVATQETQYF
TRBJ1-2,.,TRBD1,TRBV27,TGTGCCAGCAGTTCCCCCCTGGACAGGGGAGCCGGCTACACCTTC,CASSSPLDRGAGYTF
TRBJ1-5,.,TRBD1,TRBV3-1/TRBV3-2,TGTGCCAGCAGCACGACAGGGACCGGTCAGCCCCAGCATTTT,CASSTTGTGQPQHF
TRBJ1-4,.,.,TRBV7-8,TGTGCCAGCAGCTTAGTTCAGAATGAAAAACTGTTTTTT,CASSLVQNEKLFF
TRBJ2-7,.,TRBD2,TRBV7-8,TGTGCCAGCAGCTCCACTGGACTAGCGGTTATCTACGAGCAGTACTTC,CASSSTGLAVIYEQYF
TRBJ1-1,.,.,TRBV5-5,TGTGCCAGCAGCTTGTCGCACGGGAACACTGAAGCTTTCTTT,CASSLSHGNTEAFF
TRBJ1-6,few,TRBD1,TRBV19,TGTGCCAGTAGCCAACAGACAGGGGGTAATTCACCCCTCCACTTT,CASSQQTGGNSPLHF
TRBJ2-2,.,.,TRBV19,TGTGCCAGTAGTATAGCCAGAAACACCGGGGAGCTGTTTTTT,CASSIARNTGELFF
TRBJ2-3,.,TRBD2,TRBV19,TGTGCCAGTAGTATAGATGGTCGCGGGAGGAGCGCAGATACGCAGTATTTT,CASSIDGRGRSADTQYF
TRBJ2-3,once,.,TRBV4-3,TGCGCCAGCAGCCATGTGGGAGACGCGGGAGATACGCAGTATTTT,CASSHVGDAGDTQYF
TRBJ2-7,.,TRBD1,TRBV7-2,TGTGCCAGCAGCTCTCCGGGACAGGGGACCTACGAGCAGTACTTC,CASSSPGQGTYEQYF
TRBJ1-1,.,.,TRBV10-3,TGTGCCTCGGGGAAAGATCTTAACACTGAAGCTTTCTTT,CASGKDLNTEAFF
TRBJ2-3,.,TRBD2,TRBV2,TGTGCCAGCAGTGTAAGGGGACTAGCGGGAGGGAGCACAGATACGCAGTATTTT,CASSVRGLAGGSTDTQYF
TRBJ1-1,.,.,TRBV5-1,TGCGCCAGCAGCTTGGGCGGGGACCGAGGGATAACTGAAGCTTTCTTT,CASSLGGDRGITEAFF